This T cell receptor (beta chain) stems from a study of T-cell reconstitution after alpha-beta-depleted transplantation in children. The library targeted TCRbeta and was prepared with unique molecular identifiers. TCRdb called the PCR reads again in MiXCR, with one record for every CDR3 protein. Among more than 200,000 distinct CDR3 sequences listed, 20% to 30% were seen once. General study results and limits: Roughly two months post-transplant, alpha-beta T cells reportedly originated from several hundred graft clones that had expanded. T-cell numbers and diversity one year post-transplant derived largely from freshly generated T cells. Recipient T cells and thymic progenitors that survived were the source of the high TCRbeta diversity seen at day 60 in some patients.

The CDR3 sequence is 15 residues long. Germline V gene sequence: CDR1 MGHRA, CDR2 YSYEKL. The V end lost 1 base, the J end lost 5 bases, and 15 bases lay between the germline ends. The sample holds a few counts of this clonotype. Its specificity is not known. The sample was PBMCs, mostly from graft donor cells, taken 360 days after TCRalphabeta/CD19-depleted stem cell transplant. This sequence originates from a female patient between 2 and 15 years old who had a stem cell transplant for congenital amegakaryocytic thrombocytopenia, so the T cells may come from the graft donor. V and J are TRBV4-1 and TRBJ2-7, with D perhaps TRBD1 or TRBD2 (5 bases each). The CDR3 sequence: CASSQVKGPANEQYF. The CDR3 nucleotides are TGCGCCAGCAGCCAAGTTAAGGGACCAGCCAACGAGCAGTACTTC.